This TCR beta chain was sequenced during a study of neurological immune-mediated disorders. Each CDR3 protein gets one entry after TCRdb re-called the 5' RACE reads with MiXCR. This table has tens of thousands of distinct CDR3 sequences, roughly 3.8% appearing once. Study-wide results and caveats: Phylogenetic grouping assigned the repertoires of 18 of 34 multiple sclerosis patients to a single cluster of related CDR3 sequences. This cluster may be a repertoire-level signature. No CDR3 amino acid sequences were shared by expanded clones across subjects, suggesting private repertoires in all groups.

CDR1 and CDR2 from the germline V gene are DFQATT and SNEGSKA (reference sequence). There are 13 residues in the CDR3. The V end was cut by 4 bases, the J end by 4 bases, with 10 bases between. This clonotype was recorded at least ten times. Its cognate antigen is unknown. Sequenced material: PBMCs. V usage is TRBV20-1 and J usage is TRBJ2-2; maybe TRBD1 (5 bases). The origin of this receptor is a man in his fifties or sixties with multiple sclerosis. CDR3 bases: TGCAGTGCTACCTTACAGGCCACCGGGGAGCTGTTTTTT. This translates into CSATLQATGELFF.